Listed below are T cell receptor beta chains from one sample, sequenced in a study of blood T cell repertoires in COVID-19. Measured with immunoSEQ multiplex PCR; TCRdb has only the in-frame clones, and not every one. The table includes 65,000 to 70,000 clones, over 70% detected once. Sequenced: peripheral blood. These receptors all stem from a man between 50 and 59 years old with active COVID-19. Both conserved end residues are part of each CDR3. Each record gives: V gene, clone size, J gene, D gene, CDR3 protein, CDR3 DNA. D genes are given only for firm matches. A clone size is listed for some rows: how often the clone was seen (once, few, many), or a class if it is expanded.

TRBV21-1,NA,TRBJ1-1,NA,CASSNSPGGDTEAFF,TGTGCCAGCAGCAATTCCCCTGGAGGGGACACTGAAGCTTTCTTT
TRBV9,NA,TRBJ1-1,TRBD1,CASSAYRGREAFF,TGTGCCAGCAGCGCTTACAGGGGAAGAGAAGCTTTCTTT
TRBV27,NA,TRBJ1-1,TRBD1,CASSILPLRDRGAAFF,TGTGCCAGCAGTATCCTCCCTCTCCGGGACAGGGGCGCAGCTTTCTTT
TRBV2,NA,TRBJ1-1,NA,CASSVRQVMNTEAFF,TGTGCCAGCAGTGTAAGACAGGTAATGAACACTGAAGCTTTCTTT
TRBV5-1,few,TRBJ1-1,TRBD1,CASSWDRNTEAFF,TGCGCCAGCAGCTGGGACAGGAACACTGAAGCTTTCTTT
TRBV7-9,NA,TRBJ1-6,NA,CASSPDGGNSPLHF,TGTGCCAGCAGCCCCGATGGGGGGAATTCACCCCTCCACTTT
TRBV5-4,NA,TRBJ2-6,NA,CASSLAGFGANVLTF,TGTGCCAGCAGCTTGGCAGGGTTTGGGGCCAACGTCCTGACTTTC
TRBV11-3,NA,TRBJ2-3,TRBD2,CASSSRLAGSSDTQYF,TGTGCCAGCAGCTCCCGGCTAGCGGGATCATCAGATACGCAGTATTTT
TRBV13,NA,TRBJ2-3,NA,CASSLRSRGADTQYF,TGTGCCAGCAGCTTACGGTCCCGGGGTGCAGATACGCAGTATTTT
TRBV7-2,medium-sized,TRBJ2-1,TRBD2,CASSSRTSQVHNEQFF,TGTGCCAGCAGCTCGAGGACTAGCCAAGTGCACAATGAGCAGTTCTTC
TRBV6-1,NA,TRBJ2-7,NA,CASSEADLDPSEQYF,TGTGCCAGCAGTGAAGCTGATCTAGACCCGTCGGAGCAGTACTTC
TRBV11-2,NA,TRBJ1-1,NA,CASSRGATEAFF,TGTGCCAGCAGCCGGGGTGCCACTGAAGCTTTCTTT
TRBV13,once,TRBJ2-1,NA,CASSFFSYNEQFF,TGTGCCAGCAGCTTTTTTAGTTACAATGAGCAGTTCTTC
TRBV9,NA,TRBJ1-3,NA,CASSVQVGSSGNTIYF,TGTGCCAGCAGCGTACAAGTCGGTAGCTCTGGAAACACCATATATTTT
TRBV7-8,few,TRBJ1-5,NA,CASSLNTGDNQPQHF,TGTGCCAGCAGCTTGAATACGGGGGACAATCAGCCCCAGCATTTT
TRBV7-2,NA,TRBJ1-6,TRBD1,CASSLDPGGSSPLHF,TGTGCCAGCAGCTTAGATCCAGGGGGCTCTTCACCCCTCCACTTT
TRBV5-6,medium-sized,TRBJ2-7,TRBD1,CASSSRDRVWYEQYF,TGTGCCAGCAGCTCCCGGGACAGGGTATGGTACGAGCAGTACTTC
TRBV6-1,NA,TRBJ1-2,NA,CASSEAQAGWGYTF,TGTGCCAGCAGTGAAGCGCAGGCAGGGTGGGGCTACACCTTC
TRBV10-3,NA,TRBJ1-3,NA,CAISVAKTAAGNTIYF,TGTGCCATCAGTGTGGCGAAAACAGCAGCTGGAAACACCATATATTTT
TRBV5-1,NA,TRBJ2-2,TRBD1,CASERTGENTGELFF,TGCGCCAGCGAGAGAACAGGGGAAAACACCGGGGAGCTGTTTTTT
TRBV30,NA,TRBJ2-1,TRBD2,CAWSDGGEQFF,TGTGCCTGGAGTGACGGGGGGGAGCAGTTCTTC
TRBV2,NA,TRBJ1-6,TRBD1,CASSDEGQGAPLHF,TGTGCCAGCAGTGATGAGGGACAGGGGGCACCCCTCCACTTT
TRBV4-3,NA,TRBJ1-3,TRBD1,CASSQDQPQAGGFLSGNTIYF,TGCGCCAGCAGCCAAGACCAACCCCAGGCAGGGGGATTTCTTAGTGGAAACACCATATATTTT
TRBV29-1,NA,TRBJ2-7,TRBD1,CSVCSGTAGSTYEQYF,TGCAGCGTTTGCTCCGGGACAGCCGGATCAACCTACGAGCAGTACTTC
TRBV5-1,NA,TRBJ1-3,NA,CASSLGSSGNTIYF,TGCGCCAGCAGCTTGGGCAGCTCTGGAAACACCATATATTTT
TRBV14,NA,TRBJ2-7,NA,CASSLRRPGTALSYEQYF,TGTGCCAGCAGCCTCCGTAGGCCCGGGACTGCCCTCTCCTACGAGCAGTACTTC
TRBV6-1,few,TRBJ2-4,NA,CASSDELKGGRKNIQYF,TGTGCCAGCAGTGACGAGTTGAAGGGAGGAAGGAAAAACATTCAGTACTTC
TRBV6-4,NA,TRBJ2-3,TRBD2,CASSRSGSEDTQYF,TGTGCCAGCAGCCGTAGCGGGAGCGAAGATACGCAGTATTTT
TRBV19,once,TRBJ2-3,TRBD2,CASKTGLAYSTDTQYF,TGTGCCAGTAAGACGGGACTAGCGTATAGCACAGATACGCAGTATTTT
TRBV6-6,NA,TRBJ1-1,NA,CASSIRGTEAFF,TGTGCCAGCAGTATCAGAGGAACTGAAGCTTTCTTT
TRBV11-3,NA,TRBJ2-1,TRBD2,CASSPFGGSAYNEQFF,TGTGCCAGCAGCCCGTTCGGCGGGAGTGCCTACAATGAGCAGTTCTTC
TRBV19,NA,TRBJ1-2,NA,CASKTGGPTLYGYTF,TGTGCCAGTAAGACCGGGGGGCCAACGTTATATGGCTACACCTTC
TRBV7-9,NA,TRBJ2-1,TRBD2,CASSLISGSRNEQFF,TGTGCCAGCAGCTTAATCAGCGGGAGTCGCAATGAGCAGTTCTTC
TRBV7-2,NA,TRBJ1-1,NA,CASSLALTANTEAFF,TGTGCCAGCAGCTTAGCCCTGACAGCGAACACTGAAGCTTTCTTT
TRBV9,NA,TRBJ2-5,NA,CASSPRGLGETQYF,TGTGCCAGCAGCCCCAGGGGCCTCGGAGAGACCCAGTACTTC
TRBV2,NA,TRBJ1-1,NA,CASRAMGAAFF,TGTGCCAGCAGGGCCATGGGGGCGGCTTTCTTT